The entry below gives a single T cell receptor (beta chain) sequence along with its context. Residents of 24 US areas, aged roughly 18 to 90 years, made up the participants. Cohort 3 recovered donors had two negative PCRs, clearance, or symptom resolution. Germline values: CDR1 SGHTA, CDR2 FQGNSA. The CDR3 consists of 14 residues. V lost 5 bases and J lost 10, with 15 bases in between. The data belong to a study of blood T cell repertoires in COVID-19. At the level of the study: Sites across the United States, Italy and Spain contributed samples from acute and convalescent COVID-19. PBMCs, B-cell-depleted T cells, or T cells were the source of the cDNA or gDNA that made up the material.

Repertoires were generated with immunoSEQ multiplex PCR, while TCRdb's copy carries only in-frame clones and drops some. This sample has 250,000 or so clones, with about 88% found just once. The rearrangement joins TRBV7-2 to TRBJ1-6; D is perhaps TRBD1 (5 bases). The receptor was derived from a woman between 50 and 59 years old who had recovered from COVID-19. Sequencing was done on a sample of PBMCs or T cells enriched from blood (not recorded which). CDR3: CASSARVLDSPLHF. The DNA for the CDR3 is TGTGCCAGCAGCGCCAGGGTTTTAGACTCACCCCTCCACTTT. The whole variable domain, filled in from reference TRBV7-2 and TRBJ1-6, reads GAGVSQSPSNKVTEKGKDVELRCDPISGHTALYWYRQSLGQGLEFLIYFQGNSAPDKSGLPSDRFSAERTGGSVSTLTIQRTQQEDSAVYLCASSARVLDSPLHFGNGTRLTVT.